The 9 T cell receptor beta chains listed next were all sequenced from one sample in a study of monozygotic twins with inflammatory bowel disease. After re-calling the 5' RACE reads, TCRdb lists one entry per CDR3 protein, DNA absent. Listed are fewer than 550,000 distinct CDR3 sequences; 2% to 2.5% falls within the top ten. Input material: blood. The receptor source for this set is a human donor with ulcerative colitis or Crohn's disease, or a healthy co-twin of an affected twin (not recorded which).

The V call is TRBV7-7, the J call TRBJ2-3; TCRdb proposes TRBD1, but this gene call is untestable without DNA. This CDR3 contains 14 residues. CDR1 and CDR2 (germline): SSHAT, FNYEAQ (reference sequence). The CDR3: CASSFRGSTDTQYF.

The chain couples TRBV30 to TRBJ2-5; the D call from TCRdb, TRBD1, cannot be confirmed without DNA. The CDR3 extends over 15 amino acids. Per germline, CDR1 GTSNPN and CDR2 SVGIG (reference sequence). This CDR3 reads CAWSVTGGERETQYF.

V usage is TRBV13 and J usage is TRBJ2-3; the TCRdb D gene call, TRBD2, has no DNA to confirm it. The CDR3 covers 15 residues. CDR1 is PRHDT, CDR2 FYEKMQ, per germline (reference sequence). The CDR3 reads CASSLLGTSGRLQYF.

The J gene is TRBJ1-6, the V gene TRBV4-3. The CDR3 has 17 residues. Germline loops: CDR1 LGHNA, CDR2 YSLEER. CDR3 sequence reads: CASSQVWQGLNNSPLHF.

This chain uses TRBV18 with TRBJ2-5. CDR1 and CDR2 (germline): KGHSH, LQKENI. The CDR3 length is 15 residues. CDR3 region: CASSPLGSFEETQYF.

V gene TRBV3-1 combines with J gene TRBJ1-4. The length of the CDR3 is 15 residues. Germline V CDR1 and CDR2: LGHDT, YNNKEL (reference sequence). CDR3 residues: CASSQGGPLDEKLFF.

The chain combines TRBV5-1 with TRBJ2-1; as DNA is missing, the TRBD1 call by TCRdb cannot be tested. Germline V CDR1 and CDR2: SGHRS, YFSETQ. The CDR3 has 13 residues. CDR3 loop: CASSSPMGGEQFF.

The rearrangement joins TRBV6-5 to TRBJ1-1; TCRdb reports TRBD1, a call that lacks DNA to check it against. The CDR3 runs 16 residues. Germline V lookup: CDR1 MNHEY, CDR2 SVGAGI. The CDR3 is CASSYRVRGLRTEAFF.

The chain carries TRBV10-2 and TRBJ2-2; TCRdb reports TRBD2, a call that lacks DNA to check it against. The CDR3 length is 13 residues. Germline lookup yields CDR1 WSHSY and CDR2 SAAADI. The CDR3 is CASRGLAGGELFF.